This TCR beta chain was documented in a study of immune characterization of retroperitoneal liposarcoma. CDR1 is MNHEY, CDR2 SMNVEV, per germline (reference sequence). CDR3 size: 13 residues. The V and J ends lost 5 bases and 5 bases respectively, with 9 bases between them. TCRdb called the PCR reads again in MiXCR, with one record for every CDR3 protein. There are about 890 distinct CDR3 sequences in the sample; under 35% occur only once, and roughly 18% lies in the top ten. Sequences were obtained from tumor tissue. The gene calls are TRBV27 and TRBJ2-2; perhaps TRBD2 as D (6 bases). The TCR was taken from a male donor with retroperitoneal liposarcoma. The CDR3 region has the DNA TGTGCCAGCAGTCAGACTAGTACCGGGGAGCTGTTTTTT. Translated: CASSQTSTGELFF.